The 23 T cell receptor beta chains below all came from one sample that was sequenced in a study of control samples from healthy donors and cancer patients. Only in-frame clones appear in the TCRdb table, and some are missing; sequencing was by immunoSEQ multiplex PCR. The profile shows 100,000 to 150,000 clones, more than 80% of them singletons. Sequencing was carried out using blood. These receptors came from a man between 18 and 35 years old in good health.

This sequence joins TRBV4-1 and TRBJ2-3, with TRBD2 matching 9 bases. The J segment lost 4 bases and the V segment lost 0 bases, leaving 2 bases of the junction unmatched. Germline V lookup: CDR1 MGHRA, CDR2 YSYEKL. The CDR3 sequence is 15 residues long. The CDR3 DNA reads TGCGCCAGCAGCCAAGAGGGGACTAGCTCAGATACGCAGTATTTT. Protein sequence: CASSQEGTSSDTQYF.

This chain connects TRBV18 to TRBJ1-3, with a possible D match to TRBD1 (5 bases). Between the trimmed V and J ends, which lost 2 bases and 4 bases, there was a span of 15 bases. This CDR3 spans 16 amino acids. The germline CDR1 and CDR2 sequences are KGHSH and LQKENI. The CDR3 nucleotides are TGTGCCAGCTCACCAACCGGGACGGCCGGCGGAAACACCATATATTTT. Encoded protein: CASSPTGTAGGNTIYF.

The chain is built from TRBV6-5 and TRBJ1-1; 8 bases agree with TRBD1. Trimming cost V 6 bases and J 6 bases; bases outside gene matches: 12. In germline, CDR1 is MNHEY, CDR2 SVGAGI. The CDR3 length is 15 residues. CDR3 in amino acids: CASRTGDRDFSEAFF. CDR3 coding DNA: TGTGCCAGCAGGACAGGGGACAGAGACTTCTCTGAAGCTTTCTTT.

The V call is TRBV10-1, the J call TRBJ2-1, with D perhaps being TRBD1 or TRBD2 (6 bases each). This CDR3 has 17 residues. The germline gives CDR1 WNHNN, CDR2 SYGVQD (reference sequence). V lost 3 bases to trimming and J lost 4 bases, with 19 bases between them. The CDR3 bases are TGCGCCAGCAGTGAAACACCGAGCGGAGGGGGTTACAATGAGCAGTTCTTC. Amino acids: CASSETPSGGGYNEQFF.

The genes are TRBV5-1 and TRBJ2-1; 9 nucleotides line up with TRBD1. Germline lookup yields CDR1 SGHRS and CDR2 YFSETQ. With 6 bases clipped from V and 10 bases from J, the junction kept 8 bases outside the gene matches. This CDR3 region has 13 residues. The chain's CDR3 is CASMTGGFEEQFF. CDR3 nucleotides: TGCGCCAGCATGACAGGGGGATTTGAGGAGCAGTTCTTC.

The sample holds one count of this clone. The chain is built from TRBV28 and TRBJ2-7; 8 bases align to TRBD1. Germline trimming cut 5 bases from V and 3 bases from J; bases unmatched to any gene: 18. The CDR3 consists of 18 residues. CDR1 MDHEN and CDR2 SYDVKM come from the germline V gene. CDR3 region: CASSPTGTGGVLGYEQYF. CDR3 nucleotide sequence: TGTGCCAGCAGTCCCACCGGGACAGGAGGTGTATTGGGCTACGAGCAGTACTTC.

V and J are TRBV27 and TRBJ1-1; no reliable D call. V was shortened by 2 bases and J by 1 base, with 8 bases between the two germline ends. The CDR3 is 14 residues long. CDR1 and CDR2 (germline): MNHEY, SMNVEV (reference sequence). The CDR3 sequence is CASSLGTRNTEAFF. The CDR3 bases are TGTGCCAGCAGTTTAGGAACCAGGAACACTGAAGCTTTCTTT.

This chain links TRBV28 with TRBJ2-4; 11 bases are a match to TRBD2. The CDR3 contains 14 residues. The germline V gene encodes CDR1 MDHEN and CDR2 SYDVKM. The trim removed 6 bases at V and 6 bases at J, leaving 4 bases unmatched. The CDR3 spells CASRTSGMVNIQYF. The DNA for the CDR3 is TGTGCCAGCAGGACTAGCGGGATGGTAAACATTCAGTACTTC.

The CDR3 bases are TGTGCCAGCAGCTTGGGACGACAGGGGAACACTGAAGCTTTCTTT. Protein sequence: CASSLGRQGNTEAFF. The chain links TRBV7-6 to TRBJ1-1; 7 bases align to TRBD1. CDR3 length: 15 amino acids. Germline trimming cut 3 bases from V and 1 base from J; bases unmatched to any gene: 5. Looked up from germline, CDR1 is SGHVS and CDR2 is FNYEAQ.

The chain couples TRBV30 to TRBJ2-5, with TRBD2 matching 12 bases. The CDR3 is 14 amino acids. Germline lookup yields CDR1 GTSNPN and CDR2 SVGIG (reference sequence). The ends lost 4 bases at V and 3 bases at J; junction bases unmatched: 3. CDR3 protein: CAWTSGGAKETQYF. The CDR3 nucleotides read TGTGCCTGGACTAGCGGGGGGGCCAAAGAGACCCAGTACTTC.

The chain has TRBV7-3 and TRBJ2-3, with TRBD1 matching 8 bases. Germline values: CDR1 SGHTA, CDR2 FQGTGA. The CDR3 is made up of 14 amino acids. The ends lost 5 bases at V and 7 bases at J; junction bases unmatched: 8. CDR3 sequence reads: CASSPGQAVNTQYF. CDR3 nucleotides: TGTGCCAGCAGCCCGGGACAGGCGGTAAATACGCAGTATTTT.

In DNA, the CDR3 is TGTGCCAGCAGCTTAGGGCTAGTCCCAGAGACCCAGTACTTC. Its translation is CASSLGLVPETQYF. V usage is TRBV7-7 and J usage is TRBJ2-5; D gene unclear. The CDR3 has 14 amino acids. CDR1 is SSHAT, CDR2 FNYEAQ, per germline (reference sequence). V was clipped by 1 base and J by 4 bases, with 10 bases between them.

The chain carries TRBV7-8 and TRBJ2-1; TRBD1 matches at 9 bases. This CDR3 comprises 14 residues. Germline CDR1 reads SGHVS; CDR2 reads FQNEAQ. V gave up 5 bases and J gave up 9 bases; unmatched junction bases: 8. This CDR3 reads CASSTPGQGFEQFF. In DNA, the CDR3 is TGTGCCAGCAGCACCCCGGGACAGGGATTTGAGCAGTTCTTC.

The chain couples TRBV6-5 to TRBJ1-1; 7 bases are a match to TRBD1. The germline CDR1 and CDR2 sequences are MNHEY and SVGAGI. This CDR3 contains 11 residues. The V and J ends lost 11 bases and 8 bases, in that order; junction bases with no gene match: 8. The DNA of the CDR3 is TGTGCCGTCACAGGGGAATCAGAAGCTTTCTTT. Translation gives CAVTGESEAFF.

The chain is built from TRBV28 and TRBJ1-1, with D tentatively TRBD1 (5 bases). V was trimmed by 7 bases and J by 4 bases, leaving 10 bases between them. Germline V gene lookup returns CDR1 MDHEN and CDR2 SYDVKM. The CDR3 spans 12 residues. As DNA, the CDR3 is TGTGCCAGCACCTTAGACAGCACTGAAGCTTTCTTT. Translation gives CASTLDSTEAFF.

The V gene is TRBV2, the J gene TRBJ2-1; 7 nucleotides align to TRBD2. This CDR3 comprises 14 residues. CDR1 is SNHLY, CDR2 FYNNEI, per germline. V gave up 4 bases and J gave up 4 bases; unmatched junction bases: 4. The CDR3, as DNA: TGTGCCAGCAGTGCATTGGGGGGGTACAATGAGCAGTTCTTC. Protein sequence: CASSALGGYNEQFF.

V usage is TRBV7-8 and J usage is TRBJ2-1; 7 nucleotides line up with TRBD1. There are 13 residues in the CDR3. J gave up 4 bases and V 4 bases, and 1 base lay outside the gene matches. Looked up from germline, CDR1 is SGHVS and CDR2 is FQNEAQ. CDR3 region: CASSWDRYNEQFF. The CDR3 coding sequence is TGTGCCAGCAGCTGGGACAGATACAATGAGCAGTTCTTC.

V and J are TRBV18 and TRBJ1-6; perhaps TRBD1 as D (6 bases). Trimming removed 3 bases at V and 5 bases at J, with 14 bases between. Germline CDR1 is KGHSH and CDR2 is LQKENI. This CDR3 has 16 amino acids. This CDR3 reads CASSPYRGLNNSPLHF. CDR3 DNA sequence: TGTGCCAGCTCACCGTATCGGGGGCTGAATAATTCACCCCTCCACTTT.

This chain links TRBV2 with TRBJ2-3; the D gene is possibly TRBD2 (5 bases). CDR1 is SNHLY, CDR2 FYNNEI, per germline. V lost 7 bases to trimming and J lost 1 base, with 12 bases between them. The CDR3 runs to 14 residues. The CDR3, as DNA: TGTGCCAGCATGGGAGCCCGGGGCACAGATACGCAGTATTTT. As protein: CASMGARGTDTQYF.

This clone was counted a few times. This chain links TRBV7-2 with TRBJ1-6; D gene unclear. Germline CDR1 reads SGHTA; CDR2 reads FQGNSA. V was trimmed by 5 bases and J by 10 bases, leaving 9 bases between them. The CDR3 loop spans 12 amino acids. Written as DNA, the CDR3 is TGTGCCAGCAGCACGCCAGGATCACCCCTCCACTTT. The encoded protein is CASSTPGSPLHF.

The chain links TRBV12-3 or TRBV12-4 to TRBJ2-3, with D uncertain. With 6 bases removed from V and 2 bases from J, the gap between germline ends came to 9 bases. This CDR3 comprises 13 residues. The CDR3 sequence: CASSSEVTDTQYF. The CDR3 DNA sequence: TGTGCCAGCAGCTCCGAGGTCACAGATACGCAGTATTTT.

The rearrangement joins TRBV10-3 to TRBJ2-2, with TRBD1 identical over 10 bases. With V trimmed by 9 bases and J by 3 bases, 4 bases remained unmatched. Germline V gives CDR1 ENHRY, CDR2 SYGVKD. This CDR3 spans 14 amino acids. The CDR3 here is CAISGTGDTGELFF. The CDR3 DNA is TGTGCCATTTCCGGGACAGGGGACACCGGGGAGCTGTTTTTT.

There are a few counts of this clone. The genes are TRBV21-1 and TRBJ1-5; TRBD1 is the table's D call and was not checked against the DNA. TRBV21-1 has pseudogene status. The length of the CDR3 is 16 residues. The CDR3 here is CASSNRDRVRNQPQHF. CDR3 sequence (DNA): TGTGCCAGCAGCAATAGAGACAGGGTGCGCAATCAGCCCCAGCATTTT.